The 15 T cell receptor beta chains in this list originate from one sample, sequenced in a study of cytomegalovirus exposure and HLA in healthy donors. The PCR had 60 Vbeta and 13 Jbeta primers. Clones were read by immunoSEQ multiplex PCR, and TCRdb kept only the in-frame ones, dropping some. The table shows around 240,000 clones, with around 76% occurring only once. Sequencing used PBMCs. The receptors derive from a woman in her thirties or forties in good health and CMV-seropositive.

Remarks on this clone: The same CDR3 is also encoded by other DNA sequences in this sample. The chain uses TRBV5-1 and TRBJ2-5; 12 bases fit TRBD2. The germline V gene encodes CDR1 SGHRS and CDR2 YFSETQ. The CDR3 is made up of 15 amino acids. Germline trimming cut 0 bases from V and 3 bases from J; bases unmatched to any gene: 0. CDR3 nucleotides: TGCGCCAGCAGCTTGGGACTAGCGGGAGAAGAGACCCAGTACTTC. Translating it yields CASSLGLAGEETQYF.

This clone appeared once. The chain's CDR3 is CASTPWDRGGGYTF. The CDR3 DNA is TGTGCCAGCACCCCCTGGGACAGGGGTGGCGGCTACACCTTC. The V and J genes are TRBV27 and TRBJ1-2, with 10 bases identical to TRBD1. Germline CDR1 MNHEY, CDR2 SMNVEV (reference sequence). This CDR3 spans 14 amino acids. Trimming cost V 7 bases and J 8 bases; bases outside gene matches: 10.

The count of this clone is one. This chain connects TRBV15 to TRBJ1-1, with 7 bases lining up with TRBD1. V shed 6 bases and J 0 bases; nucleotides not matched to a gene: 13. Per germline, CDR1 LNHNV and CDR2 YYDKDF (reference sequence). The CDR3 spans 17 residues. The CDR3 DNA follows: TGTGCCACCAGTAGTAACAGGGGACGGGGTTTGAACACTGAAGCTTTCTTT. It yields the protein CATSSNRGRGLNTEAFF.

The V gene is TRBV7-2, the J gene TRBJ2-1; 14 bases are shared with TRBD2. This CDR3 is 16 amino acids long. The junction had 5 bases not matched to a gene; V was cut back by 4 bases and J by 6 bases. The germline V gene encodes CDR1 SGHTA and CDR2 FQGNSA. CDR3 loop: CASSSRGTSGGNEQFF. The CDR3 DNA reads as TGTGCCAGCAGCTCGAGAGGGACTAGCGGGGGCAATGAGCAGTTCTTC.

The chain links TRBV27 to TRBJ2-7, with 9 nucleotides matching TRBD2. The trim removed 7 bases at V and 7 bases at J, leaving 11 bases unmatched. Germline V gene lookup returns CDR1 MNHEY and CDR2 SMNVEV (reference sequence). CDR3 length equals 14 residues. Written as DNA, the CDR3 is TGTGCCAGCACAGGGGCGGGAGGGCCTGGTGAGCAGTACTTC. It codes for CASTGAGGPGEQYF.

This clone was seen a few times. In DNA, the CDR3 is TGTGCCAGCAGCCCTCCAGGGTTCGAGGGGGAGCTGTTTTTT. It translates to CASSPPGFEGELFF. J is TRBJ2-2 and V is TRBV7-7, with D possibly matching TRBD1 (5 bases). This CDR3 comprises 14 residues. Trimming took 5 bases from V and 8 from J, leaving 15 bases between them. The germline V gene has CDR1 SSHAT and CDR2 FNYEAQ (reference sequence).

The chain is built from TRBV11-2 and TRBJ2-7; 7 bases are shared with TRBD2. CDR1 and CDR2 (germline): SGHAT, FQNNGV. The CDR3 runs 14 residues. The V gene end was trimmed by 5 bases and the J gene end by 6 bases; junction bases not matched to a gene: 10. The CDR3 is CASSRIRGVVEQYF. The CDR3 bases are TGTGCCAGCAGCCGGATACGGGGGGTAGTCGAGCAGTACTTC.

The chain recombines TRBV2 with TRBJ1-2; maybe TRBD1 (5 bases). The CDR3 contains 14 residues. Germline V gene lookup returns CDR1 SNHLY and CDR2 FYNNEI. The ends were cut back, 8 bases at V and 0 bases at J, with 13 bases in the middle. The CDR3 sequence: CASVKTETNYGYTF. The CDR3 DNA follows: TGTGCCAGCGTTAAGACAGAAACTAACTATGGCTACACCTTC. Complete variable domain (other parts from reference TRBV2 and TRBJ1-2): EPEVTQTPSHQVTQMGQEVILRCVPISNHLYFYWYRQILGQKVEFLVSFYNNEISEKSEIFDDQFSVERPDGSNFTLKIRSTKLEDSAMYFCASVKTETNYGYTFGSGTRLTVV.

V is TRBV10-1 and J is TRBJ2-7, with D possibly matching TRBD1 (5 bases). V was trimmed by 6 bases and J by 0 bases, leaving 15 bases between them. The V gene's germline CDR1 is WNHNN and CDR2 SYGVQD (reference sequence). This CDR3 spans 15 amino acids. The CDR3 DNA follows: TGCGCCAGCAGAGCTCTTCACAGGTACTCCTACGAGCAGTACTTC. It is translated as CASRALHRYSYEQYF.

The chain links TRBV5-1 to TRBJ2-4; D ambiguous. Germline CDR1 and CDR2: SGHRS and YFSETQ. The CDR3 runs 13 residues. V shed 5 bases and J shed 8 bases, with 14 bases lying between them. In DNA form, the CDR3 reads TGCGCCAGCAGTGAGGCCTCCTGGGACATTCAGTACTTC. Translated, it gives CASSEASWDIQYF.

V is TRBV7-6 and J is TRBJ1-3; D is undetermined. CDR3 size: 15 residues. Germline V gives CDR1 SGHVS, CDR2 FNYEAQ. V lost 5 bases to trimming and J lost 0 bases, with 11 bases between them. CDR3 protein: CASSPLASSGNTIYF. CDR3 nucleotides: TGTGCCAGCAGCCCTCTTGCGAGCTCTGGAAACACCATATATTTT. Based on the CDR3 plus reference TRBV7-6 and TRBJ1-3, the full variable domain is GAGVSQSPRYKVTKRGQDVALRCDPISGHVSLYWYRQALGQGPEFLTYFNYEAQQDKSGLPNDRFSAERPEGSISTLTIQRTEQRDSAMYRCASSPLASSGNTIYFGEGSWLTVV.

The chain couples TRBV16 to TRBJ2-7, with D maybe TRBD1 (5 bases). Between the trimmed V and J ends, which lost 1 base and 5 bases, there was a span of 18 bases. Germline V CDR1 and CDR2: KGHSY, FQNENV. This CDR3 spans 16 amino acids. Written as DNA, the CDR3 is TGTGCCAGCAGCCAATTTAGAGGTCAGGGCAGGAACGAGCAGTACTTC. As protein: CASSQFRGQGRNEQYF.

The rearrangement uses TRBV2 and TRBJ1-1; the D is unclear. The CDR3 is 15 residues long. Germline V gene sequence: CDR1 SNHLY, CDR2 FYNNEI. V lost 1 base to trimming and J lost 3 bases, with 12 bases between them. CDR3 DNA: TGTGCCAGCAGTGAAGGCCCGACATCCGACACTGAAGCTTTCTTT. This encodes CASSEGPTSDTEAFF.

In its sample, this clone was seen a few times. The J gene is TRBJ2-7, the V gene TRBV18, with 11 bases fitting TRBD1. Germline values: CDR1 KGHSH, CDR2 LQKENI. The CDR3 contains 15 residues. Losses at the gene ends were 3 bases for V and 4 bases for J; bases not matched to a gene: 5. The CDR3 bases are TGTGCCAGCTCACCGGGACAGGGGGTTATGTACGAGCAGTACTTC. It codes for CASSPGQGVMYEQYF.

This clone was seen more than once but under ten times. V gene TRBV5-1 combines with J gene TRBJ2-1, with 8 bases that match TRBD1. The germline gives CDR1 SGHRS, CDR2 YFSETQ. This CDR3 region has 13 residues. V was clipped by 4 bases and J by 6 bases; unmatched bases: 3. CDR3 residues: CASSTGQVNEQFF. In nucleotides, the CDR3 is TGCGCCAGCAGCACGGGACAGGTCAATGAGCAGTTCTTC. The full variable domain, completed using reference TRBV5-1 and TRBJ2-1, is KAGVTQTPRYLIKTRGQQVTLSCSPISGHRSVSWYQQTPGQGLQFLFEYFSETQRNKGNFPGRFSGRQFSNSRSEMNVSTLELGDSALYLCASSTGQVNEQFFGPGTRLTVL.